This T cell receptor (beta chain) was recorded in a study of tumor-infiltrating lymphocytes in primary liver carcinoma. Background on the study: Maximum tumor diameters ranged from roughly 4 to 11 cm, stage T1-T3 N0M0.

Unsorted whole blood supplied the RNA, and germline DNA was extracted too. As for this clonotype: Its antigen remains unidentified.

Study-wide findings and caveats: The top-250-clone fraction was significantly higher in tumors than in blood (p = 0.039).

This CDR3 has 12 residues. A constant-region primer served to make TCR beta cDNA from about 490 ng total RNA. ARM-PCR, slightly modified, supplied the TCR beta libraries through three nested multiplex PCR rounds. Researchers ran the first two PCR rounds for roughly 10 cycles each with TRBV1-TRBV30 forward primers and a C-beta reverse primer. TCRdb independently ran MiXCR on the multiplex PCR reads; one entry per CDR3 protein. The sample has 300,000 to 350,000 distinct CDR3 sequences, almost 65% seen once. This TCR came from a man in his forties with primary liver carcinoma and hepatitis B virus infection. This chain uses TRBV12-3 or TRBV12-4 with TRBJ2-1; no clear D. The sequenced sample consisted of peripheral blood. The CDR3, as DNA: TGTGCTATCAGGCGAGTTGACAATGAGCAGTTCTTC. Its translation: CAIRRVDNEQFF.